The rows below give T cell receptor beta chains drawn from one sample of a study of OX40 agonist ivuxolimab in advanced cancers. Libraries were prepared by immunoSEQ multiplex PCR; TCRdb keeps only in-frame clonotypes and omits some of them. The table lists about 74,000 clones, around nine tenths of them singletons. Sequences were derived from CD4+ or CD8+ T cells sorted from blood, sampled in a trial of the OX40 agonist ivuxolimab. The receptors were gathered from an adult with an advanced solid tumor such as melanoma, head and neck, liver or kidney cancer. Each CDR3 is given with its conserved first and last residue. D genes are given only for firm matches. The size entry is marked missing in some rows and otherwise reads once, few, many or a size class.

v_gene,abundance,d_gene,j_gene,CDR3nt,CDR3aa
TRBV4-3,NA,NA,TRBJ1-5,TGCGCCAGCAGCCAAGACACATCTCCTTATCAGCCCCAGCATTTT,CASSQDTSPYQPQHF
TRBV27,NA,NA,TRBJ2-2,TGTGCCAGCAGTTTAGTGGGTTCGACGGGGGAGCTGTTTTTT,CASSLVGSTGELFF
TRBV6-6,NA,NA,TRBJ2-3,TGTGCCAGCAGTTACTCTAGCGGACCCACAGATACGCAGTATTTT,CASSYSSGPTDTQYF
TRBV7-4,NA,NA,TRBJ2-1,TGTGCCAGCAGCTTAATTGGGGGGAGCTCCTACAATGAGCAGTTCTTC,CASSLIGGSSYNEQFF
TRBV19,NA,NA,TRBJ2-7,TGTGCCAGTAGTGACCAAGGGACCTCTATCGAGCAGTACTTC,CASSDQGTSIEQYF
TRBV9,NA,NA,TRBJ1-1,TGTGCCAGCAGCGCAGGCGGGGCAGGGGCGGCTTTCTTT,CASSAGGAGAAFF
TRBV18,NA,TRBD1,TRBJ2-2,TGTGCCAGCTCACCACAGACCGGGACAGGGCCGTCAGCGAGTTACACCGGGGAGCTGTTTTTT,CASSPQTGTGPSASYTGELFF
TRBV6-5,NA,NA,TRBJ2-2,TGTGCCAGCAGTTACAGGGTGACGGGCGCCGGGGAGCTGTTTTTT,CASSYRVTGAGELFF
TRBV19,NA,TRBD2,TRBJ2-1,TGTGCCAGCCACACTAGCGGGGTTTACAATGAGCAGTTCTTC,CASHTSGVYNEQFF
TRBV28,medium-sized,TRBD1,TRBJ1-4,TGTGCCAGCGCGACAGGGTTTCAGGAAAAACTGTTTTTT,CASATGFQEKLFF
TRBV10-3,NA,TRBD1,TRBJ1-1,TGTGCCATCAGCGCACCTGGACAGGGAAGTGTGAACACTGAAGCTTTCTTT,CAISAPGQGSVNTEAFF
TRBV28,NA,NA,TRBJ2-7,TGTGCCAGCAGTTTCGGGCCAGCCACCTACGAGCAGTACTTC,CASSFGPATYEQYF
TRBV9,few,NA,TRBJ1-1,TGTGCCAGCAGCGTAGACGGGAACATGAACACTGAAGCTTTCTTT,CASSVDGNMNTEAFF
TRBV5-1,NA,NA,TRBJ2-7,TGCGCCAGCAGCGCCCAGGGGCTTTACACGGACGAGCAGTACTTC,CASSAQGLYTDEQYF